This TCR beta chain was identified in a study of blood T cell repertoires in COVID-19. The overall study: Samples of COVID-19 (acute and convalescent) were obtained from the United States, Italy and Spain.

Some clones are missing from TCRdb's copy, which holds only in-frame ones; the method was immunoSEQ multiplex PCR. Of about 200,000 clones in the sample, approximately 80% were seen once. The length of the CDR3 is 15 residues. The germline CDR1 and CDR2 sequences are SGHNT and YYREEE (reference sequence). Trimming took 5 bases from V and 0 from J, leaving 11 bases between them. The chain has TRBV5-4 and TRBJ2-2; D might be TRBD2 (6 bases). The receptor was derived from a human donor with acute or convalescent COVID-19. The donor label of this sample is uncertain. The sample comprised peripheral blood. Here the CDR3 reads CASRSSSANTGELFF. CDR3 DNA sequence: TGTGCCAGCAGATCCTCTAGCGCGAACACCGGGGAGCTGTTTTTT. Supplemented by reference TRBV5-4 and TRBJ2-2, the full variable domain reads ETGVTQSPTHLIKTRGQQVTLRCSSQSGHNTVSWYQQALGQGPQFIFQYYREEENGRGNFPPRFSGLQFPNYSSELNVNALELDDSALYLCASRSSSANTGELFFGEGSRLTVL.